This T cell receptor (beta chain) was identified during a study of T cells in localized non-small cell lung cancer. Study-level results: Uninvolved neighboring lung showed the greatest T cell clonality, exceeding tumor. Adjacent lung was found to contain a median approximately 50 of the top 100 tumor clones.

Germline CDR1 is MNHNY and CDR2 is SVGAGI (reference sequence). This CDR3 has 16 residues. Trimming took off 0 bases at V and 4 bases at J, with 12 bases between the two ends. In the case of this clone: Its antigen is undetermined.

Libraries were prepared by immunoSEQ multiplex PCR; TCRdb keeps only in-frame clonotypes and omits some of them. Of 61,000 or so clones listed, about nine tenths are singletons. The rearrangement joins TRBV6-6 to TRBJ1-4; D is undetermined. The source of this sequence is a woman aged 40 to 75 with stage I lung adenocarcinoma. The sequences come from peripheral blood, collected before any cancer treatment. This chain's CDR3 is CASSYSSRAFNEKLFF. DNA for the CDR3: TGTGCCAGCAGTTACTCCTCTCGGGCCTTTAATGAAAAACTGTTTTTT.